What follows are 30 T cell receptor beta chains derived from one specimen sequenced in a study of T cells of healthy individuals. TCRdb reprocessed the 5' RACE reads with MiXCR, giving one entry per CDR3 protein. The table lists 55,000 to 65,000 distinct CDR3 sequences, about a sixth of them singletons. The receptors were gathered from a human donor in good health.

J is TRBJ1-5 and V is TRBV20-1, with 7 bases fitting TRBD1. The CDR3 loop spans 15 amino acids. Germline CDR1 is DFQATT and CDR2 is SNEGSKA (reference sequence). J was trimmed by 5 bases and V by 1 base; bases with no gene match: 8. CDR3 nucleotides: TGCAGTGCTAGAGGGACAGGCTTCTCATATCAGCCCCAGCATTTT. It translates to CSARGTGFSYQPQHF.

This clonotype has ten or more counts. This chain joins TRBV14 and TRBJ2-7; the D gene is possibly TRBD1 (6 bases). CDR1 SGHDN and CDR2 FVKESK come from the germline V gene. The germline V and J ends were trimmed by 1 base and 3 bases, with 10 bases remaining between them. This CDR3 comprises 14 residues. CDR3 DNA sequence: TGTGCCAGCAGCCAAGGGGGACATAACTACGAGCAGTACTTC. Protein product: CASSQGGHNYEQYF.

This clonotype was counted many times. The gene calls are TRBV20-1 and TRBJ1-2, with 9 positions matching TRBD1. The CDR3 is 15 amino acids. CDR1 and CDR2 from the germline V gene are DFQATT and SNEGSKA (reference sequence). For the CDR3, the DNA is TGCAGGGGGAAAACCCGGGACAGGGAGTTGGATGGCTACACCTTC. This encodes CRGKTRDRELDGYTF.

This clonotype has ten or more counts. CDR3 DNA sequence: TGTGCCAGCAGCATCTCCGGGACAGGGAACACTGAAGCTTTCTTT. This encodes CASSISGTGNTEAFF. The rearrangement joins TRBV7-3 to TRBJ1-1, with 8 bases lining up with TRBD1. The CDR3 covers 15 residues. The trim removed 5 bases at V and 1 base at J, leaving 6 bases unmatched. CDR1 and CDR2 from the germline V gene are SGHTA and FQGTGA.

This clonotype was seen a handful of times. The J gene is TRBJ1-1, the V gene TRBV4-2; 8 nucleotides match TRBD1. The V gene end was trimmed by 2 bases and the J gene end by 3 bases; junction bases not matched to a gene: 2. The germline V gene encodes CDR1 LGHNA and CDR2 YNFKEQ. The CDR3 extends over 14 amino acids. CDR3: CASSQQDRDTEAFF. CDR3 nucleotide sequence: TGTGCCAGCAGCCAACAGGACAGGGACACTGAAGCTTTCTTT.

This clonotype was counted ten times or more. V usage is TRBV10-3 and J usage is TRBJ2-7; 7 bases map to TRBD2. Trimming took 4 bases from V and 4 from J; bases not matched to a gene: 7. Germline CDR1 ENHRY, CDR2 SYGVKD. This CDR3 comprises 14 residues. The chain's CDR3 is CAISGRGRSYEQYF. CDR3 sequence (DNA): TGTGCCATCAGTGGGCGGGGGAGAAGTTACGAGCAGTACTTC.

This clonotype came up a few times. The V and J genes are TRBV29-1 and TRBJ2-1; D ambiguous. Trimming removed 6 bases from V and 4 bases from J, with 7 bases in between. Germline CDR1 and CDR2: SQVTM and ANQGSEA. The CDR3 runs 11 residues. DNA of the CDR3: TGCAGCGTGAGCCTTTACAATGAGCAGTTCTTC. Translated, it gives CSVSLYNEQFF.

This clonotype has ten or more counts. This sequence joins TRBV7-2 and TRBJ2-1; D is unresolved. The CDR3 contains 12 residues. Between the trimmed V and J ends, which lost 5 bases and 5 bases, there was a span of 7 bases. Germline loops: CDR1 SGHTA, CDR2 FQGNSA. DNA of the CDR3: TGTGCCAGCAGCCACCCGAACAATGAGCAGTTCTTC. Translated: CASSHPNNEQFF.

The rearrangement links TRBV5-1 to TRBJ1-2; D is uncertain. The germline gives CDR1 SGHRS, CDR2 YFSETQ. Trimming shortened V by 4 bases and J by 6 bases, and 13 bases separated the two germline ends. The length of the CDR3 is 13 residues. This chain's CDR3 is CASSPGQTDGYTF. The CDR3 DNA reads as TGCGCCAGCAGCCCCGGGCAGACTGATGGCTACACCTTC.

The CDR3 protein is CASSFPGQYNEQFF. DNA for the CDR3: TGTGCCAGCAGCTTCCCGGGACAGTACAATGAGCAGTTCTTC. The chain combines TRBV11-2 with TRBJ2-1; 7 bases are a match to TRBD1. Per germline, CDR1 SGHAT and CDR2 FQNNGV. This CDR3 contains 14 residues. Losses at the gene ends were 3 bases for V and 4 bases for J; bases not matched to a gene: 3.

This clonotype was seen only a few times. The chain has TRBV20-1 and TRBJ1-1; the D is unclear. Germline V gene lookup returns CDR1 DFQATT and CDR2 SNEGSKA (reference sequence). The CDR3 length is 13 residues. V was cut by 3 bases and J by 3 bases, with 11 bases left in between. The CDR3 DNA reads TGCAGTGCTAGTGCAGACGGGGACACTGAAGCTTTCTTT. Its translation: CSASADGDTEAFF.

This clonotype was observed a few times. The J gene is TRBJ1-1, the V gene TRBV5-1; TRBD1 matches at 9 bases. V lost 0 bases, J lost 7 bases, and 4 bases stayed unmatched. The CDR3 sequence is 14 residues long. Germline loops: CDR1 SGHRS, CDR2 YFSETQ. Here the CDR3 DNA reads TGCGCCAGCAGCTTGGTGGGACAGGGATTTGAAGCTTTCTTT. Protein sequence: CASSLVGQGFEAFF.

V is TRBV7-2 and J is TRBJ2-3; 12 bases map to TRBD2. Germline CDR1 SGHTA, CDR2 FQGNSA. The CDR3 length is 16 residues. The V and J ends lost 5 bases and 5 bases, in that order; junction bases with no gene match: 8. CDR3: CASSRLAGGPGDTQYF. The CDR3 DNA reads as TGTGCCAGCAGCCGCCTAGCGGGGGGGCCTGGAGATACGCAGTATTTT.

This clonotype was recorded once. The chain employs TRBV20-1 and TRBJ2-7; a weak D match, TRBD2 (5 bases). The CDR3 consists of 15 residues. V was trimmed by 0 bases and J by 7 bases, leaving 19 bases between them. Per the germline V gene, CDR1 is DFQATT and CDR2 is SNEGSKA (reference sequence). The CDR3, as DNA: TGCAGTGCTAGAGATATATCTAGGGAACGGGGTGAGCAGTACTTC. This encodes CSARDISRERGEQYF.

In this sample, this clonotype turned up a few times. CDR3 sequence: CATSDPGLAGLPLHTQYF. The CDR3 nucleotides read TGTGCCACCAGTGATCCGGGACTAGCGGGTCTACCCCTCCATACGCAGTATTTT. J is TRBJ2-3 and V is TRBV24-1; 12 bases map to TRBD2. V shed 3 bases, J shed 7 bases, and the junction held 13 bases outside the gene matches. The CDR3 contains 18 residues. The V gene's germline CDR1 is KGHDR and CDR2 SFDVKD.

This clonotype was counted many times. The chain uses TRBV10-3 and TRBJ2-3; no firm D call. The CDR3 is 13 amino acids. Germline CDR1 reads ENHRY; CDR2 reads SYGVKD. V lost 0 bases and J 10 bases, leaving 11 bases between the germline ends. CDR3 in amino acids: CAISESLTLAQYF. The DNA of the CDR3 is TGTGCCATCAGTGAGTCGTTGACTTTGGCGCAGTATTTT.

This clonotype was observed many times. The rearrangement uses TRBV10-2 and TRBJ2-6, with TRBD1 matching over 8 bases. CDR1 and CDR2 from the germline V gene are WSHSY and SAAADI. V lost 8 bases and J lost 2; bases outside the gene matches: 11. CDR3 length: 17 residues. As DNA, the CDR3 is TGCGCCAGCGGATCACAGGGGGGCCGTCCTGGGGCCAACGTCCTGACTTTC. This encodes CASGSQGGRPGANVLTF.

This clonotype came up a few times. V usage is TRBV6-1 and J usage is TRBJ2-7, with 8 bases fitting TRBD1. V dropped 7 bases and J dropped 2; count of bases not matched to a gene: 7. Germline loops: CDR1 MNHNS, CDR2 SASEGT. The CDR3 sequence is 14 residues long. CDR3 protein: CASTPPGQAYEQYF. The CDR3 bases are TGTGCCAGCACCCCCCCGGGACAGGCCTACGAGCAGTACTTC.

Many counts were recorded for this clonotype. The chain uses TRBV7-7 and TRBJ1-6, with no clear D. The CDR3 contains 14 residues. V was clipped by 3 bases and J by 7 bases, with 10 bases between them. The V gene's germline CDR1 is SSHAT and CDR2 FNYEAQ (reference sequence). The CDR3 coding sequence is TGTGCCAGCAGCTTTTGGGGTTCGAATTCACCCCTCCACTTT. This encodes CASSFWGSNSPLHF.

This clonotype was recorded a few times. This chain connects TRBV28 to TRBJ2-7; D perhaps matches TRBD2 (6 bases). This CDR3 contains 15 residues. Trimming cost V 6 bases and J 3 bases, with 18 bases left between them. Per germline, CDR1 MDHEN and CDR2 SYDVKM. The CDR3 here is CASSGAGDFDYEQYF. CDR3 nucleotides: TGTGCCAGCAGCGGCGCCGGGGACTTTGACTACGAGCAGTACTTC.

This clonotype was observed a few times. The V gene is TRBV12-3 or TRBV12-4, the J gene TRBJ2-4, with D possibly matching TRBD1 (5 bases). Trimming took off 3 bases at V and 8 bases at J, with 8 bases between the two ends. The CDR3 extends over 12 amino acids. The CDR3 is CASSFTRDIQYF. CDR3 in DNA: TGTGCCAGCAGTTTCACCAGGGACATTCAGTACTTC.

About this clonotype itself: A much larger clone lies one base from this, so it may be a read error. This sequence joins TRBV20-1 and TRBJ1-1; D is perhaps TRBD1 (5 bases). CDR1 and CDR2 from the germline V gene are DFQATT and SNEGSKA (reference sequence). CDR3 length equals 15 residues. As DNA, the CDR3 is TGCAGTGCTAGAGTGCCAGGAGGGACTAGGACTGAAGCTTTGTTT. Translation: CSARVPGGTRTEALF.

A few counts support this clonotype. The chain carries TRBV19 and TRBJ1-3; a possible D gene is TRBD1 (6 bases). The V gene lost 6 bases and the J gene lost 0 bases, with 12 bases spanning the gap. CDR3 length: 15 amino acids. The germline V gene encodes CDR1 LNHDA and CDR2 SQIVND (reference sequence). CDR3 bases: TGTGCCAGTAGACAACAGGGAAACTCTGGAAACACCATATATTTT. Translating gives CASRQQGNSGNTIYF.

This clonotype was picked up many times. V is TRBV30 and J is TRBJ1-2; 12 nucleotides align to TRBD1. Germline V lookup: CDR1 GTSNPN, CDR2 SVGIG (reference sequence). The CDR3 is 16 amino acids. V gave up 6 bases and J gave up 4 bases; unmatched junction bases: 12. DNA of the CDR3: TGTGCCTGTTACCGGGACAGGGGGCTCACTGGCTATGGCTACACCTTC. Translated, it gives CACYRDRGLTGYGYTF.

The CDR3 spells CASRLRLREQYF. In DNA form, the CDR3 reads TGTGCCAGCCGGTTAAGACTGCGCGAGCAGTACTTC. The chain recombines TRBV6-2 or TRBV6-3 with TRBJ2-7; D gene unclear. Germline loops: CDR1 MNHEY, CDR2 SVGEGT. V lost 8 bases to trimming and J lost 6 bases, with 14 bases between them. The CDR3 totals 12 residues.

This clonotype has just a few counts. The chain recombines TRBV5-1 with TRBJ2-1, with D unresolved. The CDR3 has 14 amino acids. Trimming pared 4 bases from V and 5 bases from J, leaving 13 bases between. Germline assignment: CDR1 SGHRS and CDR2 YFSETQ. DNA of the CDR3: TGCGCCAGCAGCCTCCCGACACCGCACAATGAGCAGTTCTTC. It encodes CASSLPTPHNEQFF.

This clonotype was observed many times. The chain has TRBV12-3 or TRBV12-4 and TRBJ2-1; 11 positions match TRBD2. With V trimmed by 6 bases and J by 5 bases, 6 bases remained unmatched. This CDR3 comprises 15 residues. The CDR3 DNA sequence: TGTGCCAGCAGCCTGGGACTAGCGGTAAACAATGAGCAGTTCTTC. Translating it yields CASSLGLAVNNEQFF.

The rearrangement joins TRBV6-2 or TRBV6-3 to TRBJ1-1; 8 positions agree with TRBD1. The V gene's germline CDR1 is MNHEY and CDR2 SVGEGT. CDR3 length: 14 residues. J lost 4 bases, V lost 5 bases, and 6 bases had no gene match. The CDR3 DNA follows: TGTGCCAGCAGTCGACAGGGGTCTGGCACTGAAGCTTTCTTT. Its translation: CASSRQGSGTEAFF.

The CDR3 region is CASSLFQAGANVLTF. The CDR3 DNA sequence: TGCGCCAGCAGCCTTTTCCAAGCTGGGGCCAACGTCCTGACTTTC. The gene calls are TRBV4-3 and TRBJ2-6; D is uncertain. The V and J ends lost 4 bases and 2 bases respectively, with 9 bases between them. In germline, CDR1 is LGHNA, CDR2 YSLEER. CDR3 size: 15 residues.

This clonotype was counted ten times or more. This chain uses TRBV6-2 or TRBV6-3 with TRBJ2-7; no firm D call. Germline CDR1 is MNHEY and CDR2 is SVGEGT. CDR3 length: 12 residues. Trimming left V 0 bases short and J 6 bases short, with 6 bases between. Here the CDR3 DNA reads TGTGCCAGCAGTTACTCCGGCAGCGAGCAGTACTTC. Residues: CASSYSGSEQYF.